Sequencing of this TCR beta chain was carried out in a study of blood T cell repertoires in COVID-19. Study in general: Sites across the United States, Italy and Spain contributed samples from acute and convalescent COVID-19. T cells, B-cell-depleted T cells, or PBMCs supplied cDNA or gDNA.

CDR3 length: 13 residues. V lost 4 bases and J 4 bases, leaving 11 bases between the germline ends. Some clones are missing from TCRdb's copy, which holds only in-frame ones; the method was immunoSEQ multiplex PCR. The sample records some 190,000 clones, over 75% being singletons. Sequencing was done on a sample of peripheral blood. This sequence joins TRBV12-3 or TRBV12-4 and TRBJ2-7, with D possibly being TRBD1 (6 bases). This sequence was found in a human donor with active or convalescent COVID-19. The donor label of this sample is uncertain. CDR3 loop: CASSSSQGYEQYF. In DNA form, the CDR3 reads TGTGCCAGCAGTTCCTCACAGGGTTACGAGCAGTACTTC.